This T cell receptor beta chain was identified in a study of tumor-infiltrating lymphocytes in primary liver carcinoma. Unsorted bulk tissue, roughly 20-32 mg of it, served as the source for co-extraction of RNA and DNA. Five distinct regions per tumor were sampled. The study's findings and limits: Tumor region pairs overlapped more than did tumor-adjacent and tumor-blood pairs. Merely about 7-25% of top clones occurred in all five tumor regions.

Starting material of 450 to 500 ng total RNA yielded TCR beta cDNA via a constant-region primer. Slightly modified ARM-PCR with three nested multiplex PCR rounds yielded TCR beta libraries. With TRBV1-TRBV30 forward primers and a C-beta reverse primer, the first two PCR rounds were run for approximately 10 cycles each. TCRdb used MiXCR to reprocess the multiplex PCR reads, holding one entry per CDR3 protein. Here the sample spans over 25,000 distinct CDR3 sequences, roughly 80% being singletons. By sample fraction, this clonotype is medium-sized (0.01 to 0.1%). The antigen is unknown. The CDR3 loop spans 14 amino acids. Germline V lookup: CDR1 MNHEY, CDR2 SVGAGI. Between the trimmed V and J ends, which lost 0 bases and 5 bases, there was a span of 11 bases.

The source is a man aged 40-49 years with primary liver carcinoma and hepatitis B virus infection. The genes are TRBV6-5 and TRBJ2-7; tentatively, D is TRBD2 (5 bases). Sequencing was performed on liver tumor tissue from sampling region 3. Subset of the sample: tumor region T3, left-lateral pole. Here the CDR3 reads CASSYSLAGHEQYF. As DNA, the CDR3 is TGTGCCAGCAGTTACTCGCTAGCCGGGCACGAGCAGTACTTC.